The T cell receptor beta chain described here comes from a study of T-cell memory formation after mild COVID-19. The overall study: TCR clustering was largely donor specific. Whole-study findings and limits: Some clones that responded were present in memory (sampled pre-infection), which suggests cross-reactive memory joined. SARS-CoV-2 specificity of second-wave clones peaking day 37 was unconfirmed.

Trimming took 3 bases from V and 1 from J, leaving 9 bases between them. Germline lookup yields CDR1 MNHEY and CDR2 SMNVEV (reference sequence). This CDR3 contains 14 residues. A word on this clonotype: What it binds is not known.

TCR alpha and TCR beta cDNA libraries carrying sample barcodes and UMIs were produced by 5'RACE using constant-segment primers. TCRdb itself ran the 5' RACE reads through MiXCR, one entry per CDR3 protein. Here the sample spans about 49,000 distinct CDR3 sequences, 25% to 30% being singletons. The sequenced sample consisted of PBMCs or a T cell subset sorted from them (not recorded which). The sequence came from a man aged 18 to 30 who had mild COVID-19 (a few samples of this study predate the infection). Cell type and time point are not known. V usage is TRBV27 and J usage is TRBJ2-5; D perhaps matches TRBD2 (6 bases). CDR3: CASSFGGVQETQYF. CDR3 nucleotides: TGTGCCAGCAGTTTTGGAGGGGTCCAAGAGACCCAGTACTTC.